This T cell receptor (beta chain) was recovered during a study of radiotherapy plus CTLA-4 blockade in lung cancer. In the study overall: Of the patients, about 18% showed objective responses and around 32% attained disease control.

Germline CDR1 LNHDA, CDR2 SQIVND (reference sequence). V was cut by 4 bases and J by 8 bases, with 14 bases left in between. The CDR3 totals 13 residues. Clones were read by immunoSEQ multiplex PCR, and TCRdb kept only the in-frame ones, dropping some. The data hold about 97,000 clones, with approximately 74% observed a single time. Study conclusions and caveats: Response, reportedly, was best predicted by interferon-beta along with early blood T cell clone dynamics. Following radiotherapy plus ipilimumab, tumor-derived TCR clones expanded in the blood.

This clone was detected many times. Its antigen is unknown. This TCR was sampled from a human donor with non-small cell lung cancer who had a partial response to radiotherapy plus ipilimumab. Some clones in this sample may be carry-over from other donors' samples. J is TRBJ1-2 and V is TRBV19, with TRBD1 as a possible D gene (5 bases). Material: peripheral blood, obtained from a patient treated with radiotherapy plus ipilimumab. The CDR3 sequence is CASSKTAILGYTF. The CDR3 DNA is TGTGCCAGTAGTAAGACAGCGATCCTCGGCTACACCTTC.